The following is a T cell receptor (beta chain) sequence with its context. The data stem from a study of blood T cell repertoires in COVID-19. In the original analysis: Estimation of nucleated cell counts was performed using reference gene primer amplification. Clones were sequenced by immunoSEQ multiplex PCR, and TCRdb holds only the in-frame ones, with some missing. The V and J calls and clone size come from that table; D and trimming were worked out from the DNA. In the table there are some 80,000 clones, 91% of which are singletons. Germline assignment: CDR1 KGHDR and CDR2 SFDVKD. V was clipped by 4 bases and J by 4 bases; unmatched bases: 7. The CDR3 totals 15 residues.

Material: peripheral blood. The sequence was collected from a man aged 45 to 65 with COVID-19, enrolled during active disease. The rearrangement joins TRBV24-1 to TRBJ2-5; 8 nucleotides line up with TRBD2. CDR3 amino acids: CATSDTGRAAETQYF. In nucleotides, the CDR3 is TGTGCCACCAGTGACACCGGGAGGGCCGCAGAGACCCAGTACTTC.